This entry describes one T cell receptor (beta chain). Its antigen is not known. This CDR3 is built from 14 residues. Per germline, CDR1 MDHEN and CDR2 SYDVKM. The ends lost 10 bases at V and 8 bases at J; junction bases unmatched: 14. UMIs and sample barcodes were carried by the TCR alpha and TCR beta cDNA libraries that 5'RACE produced using constant-segment primers. A single record per CDR3 protein comes from TCRdb applying MiXCR to the 5' RACE reads. This table holds roughly 550,000 distinct CDR3 sequences, roughly 22% found once. This entry comes from a study of T-cell memory formation after mild COVID-19. Study-wide results and caveats: Among clones peaking at day 37 in the second wave, SARS-CoV-2 specificity remained unconfirmed. Clones which contracted sat mainly in CM and EM if CD4+, and in EMRA if CD8+. Clones contracting over day 15 to 85 were CD4/CD8 balanced, with later expanders leaning CD4+.

The clonotype originates from an adult woman who had mild COVID-19 (a few samples of this study predate the infection). Cell type and time point are not known. The J gene is TRBJ2-1, the V gene TRBV28; 7 nucleotides align to TRBD2. The sequencing input was PBMCs or a T cell subset sorted from them (not recorded which). The CDR3 coding sequence is TGTGCCATCGGGGCGGGAGTAGGTATCCATGAGCAGTTCTTC. Residues: CAIGAGVGIHEQFF.